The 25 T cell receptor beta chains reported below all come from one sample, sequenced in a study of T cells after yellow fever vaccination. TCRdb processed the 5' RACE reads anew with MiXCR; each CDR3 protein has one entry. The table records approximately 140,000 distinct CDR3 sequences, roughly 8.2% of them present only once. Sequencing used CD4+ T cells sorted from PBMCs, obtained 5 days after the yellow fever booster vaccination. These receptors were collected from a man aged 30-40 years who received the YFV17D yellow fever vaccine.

The CDR3 here is CASSFGTGTPAKNIQYF. CDR3 sequence (DNA): TGCGCCAGCAGCTTTGGTACCGGGACCCCAGCCAAAAACATTCAGTACTTC. The chain combines TRBV5-1 with TRBJ2-4; D may be TRBD1 or TRBD2 (5 bases each). V shed 2 bases and J shed 0 bases, with 15 bases lying between them. Germline values: CDR1 SGHRS, CDR2 YFSETQ. The CDR3 length is 17 residues.

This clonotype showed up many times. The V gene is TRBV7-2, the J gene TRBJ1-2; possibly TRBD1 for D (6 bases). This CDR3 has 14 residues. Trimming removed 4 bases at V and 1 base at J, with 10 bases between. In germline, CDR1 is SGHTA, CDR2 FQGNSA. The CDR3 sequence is CASSSRGGNYGYTF. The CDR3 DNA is TGTGCCAGCAGCTCCAGGGGCGGTAACTATGGCTACACCTTC.

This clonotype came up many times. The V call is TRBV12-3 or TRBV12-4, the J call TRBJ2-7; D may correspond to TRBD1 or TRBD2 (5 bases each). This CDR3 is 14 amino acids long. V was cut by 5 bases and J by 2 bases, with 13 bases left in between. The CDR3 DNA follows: TGTGCCAGCAGTCGCCGCACGGGACCCTACGAGCAGTACTTC. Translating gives CASSRRTGPYEQYF.

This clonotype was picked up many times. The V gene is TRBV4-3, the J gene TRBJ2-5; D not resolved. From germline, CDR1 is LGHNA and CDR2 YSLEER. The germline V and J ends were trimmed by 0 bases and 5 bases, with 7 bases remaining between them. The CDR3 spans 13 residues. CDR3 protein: CASSQDLRETQYF. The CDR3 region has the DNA TGCGCCAGCAGCCAAGACCTCCGGGAGACCCAGTACTTC.

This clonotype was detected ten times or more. The CDR3 sequence: CASATGRSTGELFF. The CDR3 DNA follows: TGTGCTAGTGCCACGGGCAGAAGTACCGGGGAGCTGTTTTTT. The chain links TRBV12-5 to TRBJ2-2, with no clear D. CDR3 length: 14 amino acids. Trimming removed 7 bases from V and 5 bases from J, with 14 bases in between. Germline V gives CDR1 LGHNT, CDR2 FRNRAP.

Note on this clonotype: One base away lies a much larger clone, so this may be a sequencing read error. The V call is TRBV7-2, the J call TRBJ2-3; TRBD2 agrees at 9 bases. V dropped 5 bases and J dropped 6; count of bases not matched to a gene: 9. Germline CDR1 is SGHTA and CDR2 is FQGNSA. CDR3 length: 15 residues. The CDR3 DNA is TGTGCCAGCAGCCCCCATAGCGGGAGCAGCGATACGCAGTATTTT. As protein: CASSPHSGSSDTQYF.

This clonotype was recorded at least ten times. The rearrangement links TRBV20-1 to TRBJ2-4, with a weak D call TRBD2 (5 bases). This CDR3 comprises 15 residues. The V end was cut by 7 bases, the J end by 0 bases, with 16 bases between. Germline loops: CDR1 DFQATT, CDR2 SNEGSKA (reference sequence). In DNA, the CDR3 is TGCAGTGGTGGGTGGATCGGGATAGCCAAAAACATTCAGTACTTC. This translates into CSGGWIGIAKNIQYF.

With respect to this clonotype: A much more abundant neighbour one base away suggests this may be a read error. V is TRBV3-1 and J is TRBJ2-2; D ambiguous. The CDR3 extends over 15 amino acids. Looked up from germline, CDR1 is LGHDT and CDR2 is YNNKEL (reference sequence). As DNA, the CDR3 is TGTGCCAGCTGCCAAGTCCTACGCCCCGGTGGGGAGCTGTTTTTT. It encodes CASCQVLRPGGELFF.

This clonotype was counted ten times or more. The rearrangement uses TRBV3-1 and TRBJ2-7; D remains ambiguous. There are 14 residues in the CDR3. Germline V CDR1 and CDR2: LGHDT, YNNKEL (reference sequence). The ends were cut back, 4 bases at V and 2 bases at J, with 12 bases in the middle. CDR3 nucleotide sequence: TGTGCCAGCAGCCCCTGGACCGGGCCCTACGAGCAGTACTTC. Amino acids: CASSPWTGPYEQYF.

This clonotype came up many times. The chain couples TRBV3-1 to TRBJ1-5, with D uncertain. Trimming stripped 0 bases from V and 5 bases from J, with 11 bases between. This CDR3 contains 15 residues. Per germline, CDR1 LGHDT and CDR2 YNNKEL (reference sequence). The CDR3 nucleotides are TGTGCCAGCAGCCAAGATATGTCTTTGGATCAGCCCCAGCATTTT. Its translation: CASSQDMSLDQPQHF.

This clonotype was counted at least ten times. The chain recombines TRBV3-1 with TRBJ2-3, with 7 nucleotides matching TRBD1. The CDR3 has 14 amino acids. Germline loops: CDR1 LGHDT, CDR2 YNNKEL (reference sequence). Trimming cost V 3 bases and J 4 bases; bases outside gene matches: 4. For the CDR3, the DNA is TGTGCCAGCAGCCAGCTCGGGACAGCAGATACGCAGTATTTT. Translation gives CASSQLGTADTQYF.

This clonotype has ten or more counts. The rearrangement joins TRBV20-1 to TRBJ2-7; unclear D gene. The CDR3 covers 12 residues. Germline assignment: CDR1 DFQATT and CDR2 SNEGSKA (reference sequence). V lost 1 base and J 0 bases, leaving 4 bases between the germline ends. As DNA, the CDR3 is TGCAGTGCTAGAGGCAGCTCCTACGAGCAGTACTTC. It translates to CSARGSSYEQYF.

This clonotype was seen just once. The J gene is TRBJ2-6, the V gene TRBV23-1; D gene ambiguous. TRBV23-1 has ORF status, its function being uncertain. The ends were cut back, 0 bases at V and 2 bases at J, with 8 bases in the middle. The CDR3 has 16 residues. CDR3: CASSQSAVAGANVLTF. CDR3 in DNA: TGCGCCAGCAGTCAATCGGCAGTAGCTGGGGCCAACGTCCTGACTTTC.

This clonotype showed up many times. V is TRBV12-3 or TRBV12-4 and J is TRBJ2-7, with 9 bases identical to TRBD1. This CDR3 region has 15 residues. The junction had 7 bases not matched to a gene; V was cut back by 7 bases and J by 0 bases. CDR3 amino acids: CASTAGTGSSYEQYF. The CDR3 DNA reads TGTGCCAGCACGGCGGGGACAGGGAGCTCCTACGAGCAGTACTTC.

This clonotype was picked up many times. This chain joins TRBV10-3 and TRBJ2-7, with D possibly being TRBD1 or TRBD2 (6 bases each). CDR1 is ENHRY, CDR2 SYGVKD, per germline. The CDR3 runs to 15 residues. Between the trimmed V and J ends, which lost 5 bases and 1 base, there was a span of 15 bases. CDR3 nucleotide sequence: TGTGCCATCAGTTGGGGCGGGACAACATCCTACGAGCAGTACTTC. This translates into CAISWGGTTSYEQYF.

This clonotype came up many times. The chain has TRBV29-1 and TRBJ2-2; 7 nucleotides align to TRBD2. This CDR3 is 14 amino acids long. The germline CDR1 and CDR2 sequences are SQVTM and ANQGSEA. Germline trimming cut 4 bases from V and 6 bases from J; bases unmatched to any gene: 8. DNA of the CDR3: TGCAGCGTTGGGTCCCGGCTAGCGGCCGGGGAGCTGTTTTTT. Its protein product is CSVGSRLAAGELFF.

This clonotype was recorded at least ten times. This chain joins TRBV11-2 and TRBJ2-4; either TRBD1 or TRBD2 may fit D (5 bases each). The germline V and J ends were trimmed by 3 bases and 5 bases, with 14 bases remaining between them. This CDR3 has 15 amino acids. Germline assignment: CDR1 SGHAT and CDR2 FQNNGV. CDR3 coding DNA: TGTGCCAGCAGCTTTGAACTGAGGGGTGAAAACATTCAGTACTTC. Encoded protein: CASSFELRGENIQYF.

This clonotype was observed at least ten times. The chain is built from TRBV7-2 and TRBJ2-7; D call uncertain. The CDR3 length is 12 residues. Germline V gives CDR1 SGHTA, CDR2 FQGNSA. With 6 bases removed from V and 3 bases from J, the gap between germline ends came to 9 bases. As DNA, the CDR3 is TGTGCCAGCAGTTCCTCCTACTACGAGCAGTACTTC. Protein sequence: CASSSSYYEQYF.

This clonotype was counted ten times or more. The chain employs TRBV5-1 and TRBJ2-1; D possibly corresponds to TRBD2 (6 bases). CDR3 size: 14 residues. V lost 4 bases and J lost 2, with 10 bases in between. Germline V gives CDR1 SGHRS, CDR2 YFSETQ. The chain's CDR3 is CASSRSGPYNEQFF. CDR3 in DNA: TGCGCCAGCAGCAGGAGCGGGCCCTACAATGAGCAGTTCTTC.

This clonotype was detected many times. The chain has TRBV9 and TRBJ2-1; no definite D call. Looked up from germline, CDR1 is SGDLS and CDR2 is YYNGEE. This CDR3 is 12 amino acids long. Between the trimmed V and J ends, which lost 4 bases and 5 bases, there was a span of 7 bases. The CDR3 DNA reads TGTGCCAGCAGCCCTCGTAACAATGAGCAGTTCTTC. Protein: CASSPRNNEQFF.

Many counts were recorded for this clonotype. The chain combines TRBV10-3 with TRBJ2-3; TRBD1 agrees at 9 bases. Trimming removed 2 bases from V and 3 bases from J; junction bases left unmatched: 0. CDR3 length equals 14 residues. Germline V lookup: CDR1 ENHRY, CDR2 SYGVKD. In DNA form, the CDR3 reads TGTGCCATCAGTGAGGGACAGGGGACAGATACGCAGTATTTT. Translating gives CAISEGQGTDTQYF.

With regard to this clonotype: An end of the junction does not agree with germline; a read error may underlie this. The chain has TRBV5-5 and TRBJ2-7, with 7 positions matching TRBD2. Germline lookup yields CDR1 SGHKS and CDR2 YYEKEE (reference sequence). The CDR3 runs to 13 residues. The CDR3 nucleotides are TGTGCCATCAGCTTGGGGGGAGGGTACGAGCAGTACTTC. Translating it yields CAISLGGGYEQYF.

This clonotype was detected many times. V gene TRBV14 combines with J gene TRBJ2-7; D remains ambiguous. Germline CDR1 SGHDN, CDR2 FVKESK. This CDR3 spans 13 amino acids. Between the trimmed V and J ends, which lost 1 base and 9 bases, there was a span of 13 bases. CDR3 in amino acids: CASSQASAMGQYF. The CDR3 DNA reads TGTGCCAGCAGCCAAGCCTCAGCGATGGGGCAGTACTTC.

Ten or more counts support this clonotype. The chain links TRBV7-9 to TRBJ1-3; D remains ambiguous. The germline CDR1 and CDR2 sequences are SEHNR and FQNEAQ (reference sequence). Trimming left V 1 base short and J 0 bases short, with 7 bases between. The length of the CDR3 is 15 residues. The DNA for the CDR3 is TGTGCCAGCAGCTTAGACACCTACTCTGGAAACACCATATATTTT. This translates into CASSLDTYSGNTIYF.

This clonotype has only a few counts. The DNA of the CDR3 is TGTGCCAGCTCACCATTGACGAACACTGAAGCTTTCTTT. Amino acids: CASSPLTNTEAFF. The V call is TRBV18, the J call TRBJ1-1; D gene unclear. Trimming left V 2 bases short and J 1 base short, with 5 bases between. The CDR3 has 13 residues. Looked up from germline, CDR1 is KGHSH and CDR2 is LQKENI.